Given below is one T cell receptor beta chain in context. This clone's antigen is unknown. One base away there is no much larger clone; base qualities are not given. TCRbeta CDR3 regions were amplified from genomic DNA using the immunoSEQ Assay, a bias-controlled multiplex PCR. Per the authors' processing: The number of nucleated cells in each sample was estimated by amplification of reference gene primers within the assay. To quantify the absolute abundance of each unique TCRbeta CDR3 rearrangement, sequence reads were collapsed and filtered. For each sample, productive Simpson clonality was calculated as the square root of Simpson's diversity index across productive rearrangements. The table comes from immuneACCESS by way of TCRdb, which keeps in-frame sequences with V and J called. Part of the clones is missing from these tables; in studies checked, under half for an unresolved V gene and the rest for unknown reasons. D and trimming were read from the DNA, whereas the V and J calls and clone size are those reported in that table. The sample yields roughly 200,000 clones; roughly 85% were counted once. Of the sample, 4% to 5% falls within the top ten clones.

V drops 3 bases and J drops 8 bases, leaving 16 bases in between. From the cysteine through the phenylalanine, the CDR3 covers 14 amino acids. The read is trimmed to its CDR3 DNA, 42 bases read in frame from base 1. The germline V gene yields KGHSH for CDR1 and LQKENI for CDR2. This entry comes from a study of blood T cell repertoires in COVID-19 (dated by TCRdb to about 2020). In terms of the full investigation: Samples from collaborators originated in the United States, Italy and Spain and spanned both the acute and convalescent phases of COVID-19. The prospective study material was composed of cDNA or gDNA derived from T cells, B-cell-depleted T cells, or PBMCs. The dataset comprised deeply sampled blood TCRbeta repertoires from subjects exposed to, actively infected with, or recovered from COVID-19. The repertoires were released in a freely available public database intended as a resource for research on the immune response to SARS-CoV-2. Samples came from the ongoing ImmuneRACE study (first 160 participants) plus 1,254 subjects from 6 global collaborators. A de-identified subject ID, COVID-19 status, age in years and sex were almost always included in the sample metadata. HLA class I and class II types, where available, came from metadata supplied by the sample provider rather than from assay-based typing. Study-wide conclusions, independent of this receptor: Clinical and demographic metadata were provided uncurated, with the amount varying by source and participant.

Collaborating institutions collected whole blood in K2EDTA tubes following their own protocols. Collaborator samples were shipped for TCRbeta analysis as frozen whole blood, isolated PBMCs, or DNA extracted from either sample type. Source material: peripheral blood. The sequence links TRBV18 to TRBJ1-2, with a weak D call of TRBD1 (5 bases match). The source of this sequence is a woman of 80 years or more with acute or convalescent COVID-19. The nucleotide sequence reads as follows: TGTGCCAGCTCACCGCTCAGGGCGGAAGGCGGCTACACCTTC. Its amino acids are CASSPLRAEGGYTF.